Presented here are 27 T cell receptor beta chains from one specimen sequenced in a study of neurological immune-mediated disorders. One entry per CDR3 protein results from TCRdb running MiXCR on the 5' RACE reads. The sample holds around 79,000 distinct CDR3 sequences, approximately 14% seen once. Sequencing used PBMCs. The source of these receptors is a woman between 45 and 60 years old in good health.

The rearrangement uses TRBV12-3 or TRBV12-4 and TRBJ2-5; the match to TRBD2 covers 9 bases. The ends lost 3 bases at V and 1 base at J; junction bases unmatched: 6. The CDR3 length is 16 residues. The CDR3 DNA is TGTGCCAGCAGTTTCTTGTATAGCGGGGGCCAAGAGACCCAGTACTTC. Protein product: CASSFLYSGGQETQYF.

There are many counts of this clonotype. V and J are TRBV28 and TRBJ1-5, with D unresolved. The CDR3 is made up of 16 amino acids. The germline V gene encodes CDR1 MDHEN and CDR2 SYDVKM. The V and J ends lost 4 bases and 0 bases respectively, with 13 bases between them. CDR3 bases: TGTGCCAGCAGTTCCCAGGTGGGCTATAGCAATCAGCCCCAGCATTTT. Translated: CASSSQVGYSNQPQHF.

The chain has TRBV28 and TRBJ2-1; 8 bases are a match to TRBD2. This CDR3 is 15 amino acids long. From germline, CDR1 is MDHEN and CDR2 SYDVKM. V shed 4 bases, J shed 6 bases, and the junction held 8 bases outside the gene matches. Written as DNA, the CDR3 is TGTGCCAGCAGTTCCGGGGGGGTCCGAGTCAATGAGCAGTTCTTC. It translates to CASSSGGVRVNEQFF.

This clonotype was seen repeatedly, ten times or more. This sequence joins TRBV28 and TRBJ2-5; 7 bases are a match to TRBD2. CDR1 and CDR2 from the germline V gene are MDHEN and SYDVKM. The CDR3 spans 14 residues. Trimming cost V 10 bases and J 2 bases; bases outside gene matches: 10. CDR3 residues: CATQGLPLQETQYF. CDR3 in DNA: TGTGCCACCCAGGGACTACCATTACAAGAGACCCAGTACTTC.

This clonotype was picked up many times. The chain uses TRBV28 and TRBJ1-2; maybe TRBD1 (5 bases). The CDR3 extends over 15 amino acids. V shed 3 bases and J shed 0 bases, with 11 bases lying between them. Germline CDR1 MDHEN, CDR2 SYDVKM. The CDR3 DNA sequence: TGTGCCAGCAGTTTTGCGACAGCAGCTAACTATGGCTACACCTTC. It yields the protein CASSFATAANYGYTF.

This clonotype has a count of ten or more. The V and J genes are TRBV20-1 and TRBJ2-7; TRBD1 might be the D (5 bases). Germline lookup yields CDR1 DFQATT and CDR2 SNEGSKA (reference sequence). V lost 6 bases and J lost 2, with 17 bases in between. The CDR3 totals 14 residues. The CDR3 here is CSAGHPRWPYEQYF. The CDR3 nucleotides read TGCAGTGCAGGACATCCCCGCTGGCCCTACGAGCAGTACTTC.

There are many counts of this clonotype. The chain uses TRBV5-1 and TRBJ1-3; D ambiguous. The CDR3 runs to 13 residues. Germline-derived CDR1 and CDR2 are SGHRS and YFSETQ. Trimming removed 0 bases at V and 4 bases at J, with 5 bases between. CDR3 in amino acids: CASSLEGGNTIYF. The CDR3 coding sequence is TGCGCCAGCAGCTTGGAGGGAGGAAACACCATATATTTT.

In its sample, this clonotype was seen many times. The rearrangement uses TRBV20-1 and TRBJ1-5; D not resolved. The CDR3 spans 13 residues. V shed 3 bases and J shed 4 bases, with 10 bases lying between them. From germline, CDR1 is DFQATT and CDR2 SNEGSKA (reference sequence). The CDR3 DNA sequence: TGCAGTGCTAGGATTCAACTTAATCAGCCCCAGCATTTT. This sequence encodes CSARIQLNQPQHF.

Ten or more counts support this clonotype. The chain carries TRBV24-1 and TRBJ2-1, with unresolved D. The CDR3 totals 11 residues. Between the trimmed V and J ends, which lost 9 bases and 4 bases, there was a span of 6 bases. Germline lookup yields CDR1 KGHDR and CDR2 SFDVKD. The CDR3: CATAGYNEQFF. The CDR3 DNA reads TGTGCCACCGCCGGTTACAATGAGCAGTTCTTC.

The V call is TRBV5-1, the J call TRBJ2-3; 9 bases align to TRBD2. There are 18 residues in the CDR3. With 0 bases clipped from V and 1 base from J, the junction kept 9 bases outside the gene matches. Germline V gene lookup returns CDR1 SGHRS and CDR2 YFSETQ. The chain's CDR3 is CASSLVGGGALGTDTQYF. The CDR3 DNA reads TGCGCCAGCAGCTTGGTAGGCGGGGGGGCTTTGGGCACAGATACGCAGTATTTT.

Many counts were recorded for this clonotype. The chain links TRBV27 to TRBJ2-1; no firm D call. The V gene's germline CDR1 is MNHEY and CDR2 SMNVEV (reference sequence). Between the trimmed V and J ends, which lost 5 bases and 10 bases, there was a span of 21 bases. The CDR3 totals 15 residues. The chain's CDR3 is CASSLKDYSAEEQFF. The CDR3 DNA reads as TGTGCCAGCAGTCTCAAAGATTACAGCGCTGAGGAGCAGTTCTTC.

V gene TRBV5-6 combines with J gene TRBJ2-7; D is uncertain. Germline CDR1 and CDR2: SGHDT and YYEEEE. V dropped 4 bases and J dropped 5 bases, with 16 bases sitting between them. This CDR3 spans 14 amino acids. In DNA form, the CDR3 reads TGTGCCAGCAGCCCCGGGTTAGGAAAGGACGAGCAGTACTTC. Translating it yields CASSPGLGKDEQYF.

This clonotype came up many times. This sequence joins TRBV20-1 and TRBJ2-7; TRBD2 aligns across 13 bases. Germline assignment: CDR1 DFQATT and CDR2 SNEGSKA (reference sequence). V lost 6 bases to trimming and J lost 3 bases; unmatched junction nucleotides: 5. The CDR3 totals 14 residues. The CDR3 DNA is TGCAGTGCCTTCGGACTAGCGGGAGTCTACGAGCAGTACTTC. It encodes CSAFGLAGVYEQYF.

On this clonotype: Its ends do not fully match the called genes, so a read error is possible. This sequence joins TRBV5-6 and TRBJ2-1; 8 positions agree with TRBD2. CDR1 is SGHDT, CDR2 YYEEEE, per germline. This CDR3 spans 15 amino acids. This CDR3 is CASSQSGSSYNEQFF. The CDR3 DNA follows: TGTGCAAGCAGCCAGAGCGGGAGTTCCTACAATGAGCAGTTCTTC.

The CDR3 reads CASSLGGAMSTDTQYF. Written as DNA, the CDR3 is TGTGCCAGCAGCTTAGGAGGGGCCATGAGCACAGATACGCAGTATTTT. This rearrangement joins TRBV5-4 to TRBJ2-3; the D gene is possibly TRBD2 (6 bases). The germline CDR1 and CDR2 sequences are SGHNT and YYREEE (reference sequence). With 2 bases removed from V and 0 bases from J, the gap between germline ends came to 13 bases. This CDR3 is 16 amino acids long.

The V gene is TRBV7-8, the J gene TRBJ2-1; 7 positions match TRBD2. CDR3 length: 18 residues. The V and J ends lost 2 bases and 0 bases, in that order; junction bases with no gene match: 10. Germline V lookup: CDR1 SGHVS, CDR2 FQNEAQ. CDR3 sequence reads: CASSLLRLADNSYNEQFF. The DNA of the CDR3 is TGTGCCAGCAGCTTACTTCGGCTAGCGGATAACTCCTACAATGAGCAGTTCTTC.

As regards this clonotype: At one boundary the junction diverges from the germline segment, which might be a read error. This rearrangement joins TRBV3-1 to TRBJ1-2; TRBD1 is a possible D gene (6 bases). Germline-derived CDR1 and CDR2 are LGHDT and YNNKEL (reference sequence). CDR3 length: 14 residues. The CDR3 loop is CASNQDTGTYGYTF. The CDR3 DNA reads as TGTGCCAGCAACCAAGATACAGGGACCTATGGCTACACCTTC.

This clonotype came up many times. This chain links TRBV7-2 with TRBJ2-7; 14 bases fit TRBD2. V gave up 1 base and J gave up 7 bases; unmatched junction bases: 9. CDR1 and CDR2 (germline): SGHTA, FQGNSA. This CDR3 comprises 17 residues. This chain's CDR3 is CASSLVDGGLAGGEQYF. The CDR3 region has the DNA TGTGCCAGCAGCTTAGTTGATGGTGGACTAGCGGGGGGTGAGCAGTACTTC.

A note on this clonotype: It may be a read error: a sequence one base away is much more abundant. CDR3 loop: CASSQSEAYEQYF. The CDR3 DNA sequence: TGTGCCAGCAGCCAATCAGAGGCCTACGAGCAGTACTTC. The rearrangement links TRBV3-1 to TRBJ2-7; the D is unclear. The length of the CDR3 is 13 residues. Germline loops: CDR1 LGHDT, CDR2 YNNKEL (reference sequence). V shed 2 bases and J shed 2 bases, with 7 bases lying between them.

This clonotype showed up many times. The V call is TRBV7-2, the J call TRBJ2-1; D is ambiguous. Per the germline V gene, CDR1 is SGHTA and CDR2 is FQGNSA. The CDR3 is 15 residues long. V was shortened by 1 base and J by 10 bases, with 17 bases between the two germline ends. In DNA form, the CDR3 reads TGTGCCAGCAGCTTAGGGACCTCAAAAGTAGGCGAGCAGTTCTTC. Translation: CASSLGTSKVGEQFF.

This clonotype was found many times. V and J are TRBV20-1 and TRBJ2-7, with D possibly called TRBD1 or TRBD2 (7 bases each). V lost 5 bases and J 5 bases, leaving 22 bases between the germline ends. The germline V gene encodes CDR1 DFQATT and CDR2 SNEGSKA (reference sequence). CDR3 length: 15 amino acids. This chain's CDR3 is CSAHSRGRATHEQYF. CDR3 nucleotides: TGCAGTGCTCACAGCAGGGGGAGGGCGACCCACGAGCAGTACTTC.

This clonotype was picked up many times. The rearrangement links TRBV6-6 to TRBJ1-3, with a weak D call TRBD1 (5 bases). The CDR3 is 12 residues long. Trimming took 6 bases from V and 8 from J, leaving 11 bases between them. Germline assignment: CDR1 MNHNY and CDR2 SVGAGI (reference sequence). CDR3 in amino acids: CASRTATDTIYF. The CDR3 DNA follows: TGTGCCAGCAGGACAGCTACTGACACCATATATTTT.

In its sample, this clonotype was seen a few times. The chain couples TRBV5-5 to TRBJ1-2, with TRBD1 identical over 10 bases. Trimming removed 4 bases from V and 8 bases from J; junction bases left unmatched: 11. The germline CDR1 and CDR2 sequences are SGHKS and YYEKEE (reference sequence). There are 15 residues in the CDR3. The CDR3 sequence is CASSLGQGRLSGYTF. CDR3 DNA: TGTGCCAGCAGCCTGGGACAGGGGAGGTTGAGCGGCTACACCTTC.

The V call is TRBV28, the J call TRBJ2-1; unclear D gene. The CDR3 spans 15 residues. The V end lost 6 bases, the J end lost 1 base, and 13 bases lay between the germline ends. Germline values: CDR1 MDHEN, CDR2 SYDVKM. CDR3 region: CASSDRGQSYNEQFF. CDR3 DNA: TGTGCCAGCAGCGACCGAGGTCAGTCCTACAATGAGCAGTTCTTC.

This clonotype was observed a few times. This CDR3 reads CASSLSAYEQYF. CDR3 DNA sequence: TGTGCCAGCAGTTTATCGGCTTACGAGCAGTACTTC. This chain uses TRBV28 with TRBJ2-7; D unclear. In germline, CDR1 is MDHEN, CDR2 SYDVKM. The CDR3 consists of 12 residues. The ends were cut back, 1 base at V and 4 bases at J, with 5 bases in the middle.

This clonotype showed up many times. The gene calls are TRBV9 and TRBJ2-1; 8 bases agree with TRBD2. V was clipped by 4 bases and J by 1 base; unmatched bases: 7. There are 16 residues in the CDR3. The germline V gene encodes CDR1 SGDLS and CDR2 YYNGEE. This chain's CDR3 is CASSLTSGASYNEQFF. DNA for the CDR3: TGTGCCAGCAGCCTCACTAGCGGAGCTTCCTACAATGAGCAGTTCTTC.

This clonotype has ten or more counts. This chain uses TRBV20-1 with TRBJ1-1; TRBD1 aligns across 7 bases. There are 14 residues in the CDR3. Germline CDR1 DFQATT, CDR2 SNEGSKA (reference sequence). V lost 3 bases and J lost 3; bases outside the gene matches: 7. CDR3 nucleotides: TGCAGTGCTAGGGAGACAGGGTTGGACACTGAAGCTTTCTTT. Translation gives CSARETGLDTEAFF.